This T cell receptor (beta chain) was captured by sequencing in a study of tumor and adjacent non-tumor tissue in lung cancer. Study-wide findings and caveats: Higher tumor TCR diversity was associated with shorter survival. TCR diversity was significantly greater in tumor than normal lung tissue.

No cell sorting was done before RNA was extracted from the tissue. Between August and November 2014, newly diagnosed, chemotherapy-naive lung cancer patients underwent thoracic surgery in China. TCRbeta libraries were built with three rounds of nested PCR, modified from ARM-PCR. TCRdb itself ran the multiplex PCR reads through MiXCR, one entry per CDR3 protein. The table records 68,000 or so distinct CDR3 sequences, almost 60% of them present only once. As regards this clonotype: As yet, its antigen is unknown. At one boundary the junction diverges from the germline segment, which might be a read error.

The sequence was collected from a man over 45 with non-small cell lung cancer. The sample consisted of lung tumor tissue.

The CDR3 DNA sequence: TGTGCCACCAGTGAATGGGGCAGGTCCTCCTACGAGCAGTACTTC. This codes for CATSEWGRSSYEQYF. The rearrangement links TRBV25-1 to TRBJ2-7, with D perhaps matching TRBD1 (5 bases). CDR1 and CDR2 (germline): MGHDK, SYGVNS. The CDR3 is 15 amino acids.